The 29 T cell receptor beta chains below all came from one sample that was sequenced in a study of vaccination effects on CD4 cells after COVID-19. No cognate antigen is known for these TCRs. The repertoire was sequenced with immunoSEQ multiplex PCR; TCRdb's copy has only in-frame clones and lacks some. Of roughly 55,000 clones in the sample, about 78% were seen once. Antigen-specific CD4+ T cell clonotypes were called by their expansion after viral peptide-pool culture in ViraFEST. Investigators separated out CD4+ T cells once less than 11 days of culture had passed. Each person got two doses of an mRNA SARS-CoV-2 vaccine, BNT162b2 or mRNA-1273. The starting material was CD4+ T cells from PBMCs cultured with HCoV-OC43 spike peptides, obtained after COVID-19 vaccination. Sample subset: HCoV-OC43 spike overlapping peptide pool stimulation. These receptor sequences come from a human donor who received a COVID-19 vaccine.

This clone appeared a few times. CDR3 in DNA: TGCGCCAGCAGAGTGGGGACAGCGAACACCGGGGAGCTGTTTTTT. The encoded protein is CASRVGTANTGELFF. The chain joins TRBV5-1 to TRBJ2-2; 7 bases line up with TRBD1. Trimming removed 5 bases from V and 0 bases from J; junction bases left unmatched: 4. The CDR3 is 15 residues long. Per the germline V gene, CDR1 is SGHRS and CDR2 is YFSETQ.

The chain carries TRBV2 and TRBJ2-1; possible D gene TRBD2, 6 bases. The germline V and J ends were trimmed by 7 bases and 2 bases, with 15 bases remaining between them. CDR3 length: 15 residues. Germline-derived CDR1 and CDR2 are SNHLY and FYNNEI. This chain's CDR3 is CASKGGDGPYNEQFF. CDR3 DNA sequence: TGTGCCAGCAAAGGCGGGGACGGTCCCTACAATGAGCAGTTCTTC. The complete variable domain, with remaining parts taken from reference TRBV2 and TRBJ2-1, reads EPEVTQTPSHQVTQMGQEVILRCVPISNHLYFYWYRQILGQKVEFLVSFYNNEISEKSEIFDDQFSVERPDGSNFTLKIRSTKLEDSAMYFCASKGGDGPYNEQFFGPGTRLTVL.

The chain has TRBV15 and TRBJ2-2; tentatively, D is TRBD1 or TRBD2 (5 bases each). The CDR3 loop spans 16 amino acids. Trimming pared 3 bases from V and 2 bases from J, leaving 13 bases between. The V gene's germline CDR1 is LNHNV and CDR2 YYDKDF (reference sequence). The CDR3 is CATSRWDGVNTGELFF. For the CDR3, the DNA is TGTGCCACCAGCAGGTGGGACGGTGTCAACACCGGGGAGCTGTTTTTT. The full variable domain, in which reference TRBV15 and TRBJ2-2 provide the parts outside the CDR3, is DAMVIQNPRYQVTQFGKPVTLSCSQTLNHNVMYWYQQKSSQAPKLLFHYYDKDFNNEADTPDNFQSRRPNTSFCFLDIRSPGLGDTAMYLCATSRWDGVNTGELFFGEGSRLTVL.

This chain connects TRBV28 to TRBJ1-4, with 10 bases matching TRBD1. The CDR3 runs 15 residues. Germline CDR1 reads MDHEN; CDR2 reads SYDVKM. V shed 2 bases, J shed 8 bases, and the junction held 5 bases outside the gene matches. CDR3 amino acids: CASSLRQGAGEKLFF. The CDR3 DNA reads TGTGCCAGCAGTTTACGACAGGGGGCAGGGGAAAAACTGTTTTTT.

This clone was counted once. The V and J genes are TRBV4-2 and TRBJ2-7; a weak D match, TRBD1 (6 bases). Per germline, CDR1 LGHNA and CDR2 YNFKEQ. V lost 1 base and J lost 7, with 14 bases in between. The CDR3 consists of 14 residues. Written as DNA, the CDR3 is TGTGCCAGCAGCCAAGCTGGCGGCCAGGGGGAGCAGTACGTC. Translating it yields CASSQAGGQGEQYV.

The J gene is TRBJ1-1, the V gene TRBV5-1; D might be TRBD1 (5 bases). The germline CDR1 and CDR2 sequences are SGHRS and YFSETQ. The CDR3 is 15 amino acids. The germline V and J ends were trimmed by 7 bases and 1 base, with 17 bases remaining between them. DNA of the CDR3: TGCGCCAGCGGAGCGGAGCGGACACGGAACACTGAAGCTTTCTTT. Translation: CASGAERTRNTEAFF.

CDR3 amino acids: CATSETGTGGGYTF. The CDR3, as DNA: TGTGCCACCAGTGAAACCGGGACAGGGGGTGGCTACACCTTC. The rearrangement uses TRBV24-1 and TRBJ1-2; 11 bases agree with TRBD1. This CDR3 is 14 amino acids long. From germline, CDR1 is KGHDR and CDR2 SFDVKD. The ends lost 4 bases at V and 7 bases at J; junction bases unmatched: 4.

The V call is TRBV3-1 (or the pseudogene TRBV3-2), the J call TRBJ1-1, with 8 bases that match TRBD1. The germline V gene has CDR1 LGHDT and CDR2 YNNKEL (reference sequence). V trimming: 3 bases; J trimming: 6 bases; junction bases outside the gene matches: 6. This CDR3 spans 14 amino acids. CDR3 residues: CASSHTDRGSEAFF. CDR3 nucleotide sequence: TGTGCCAGCAGCCATACAGACAGGGGTTCTGAAGCTTTCTTT.

CDR3 region: CASRSTGGKDTQYF. DNA of the CDR3: TGTGCCAGCAGGTCCACAGGGGGGAAAGATACGCAGTATTTT. This chain links TRBV6-5 with TRBJ2-3; 8 nucleotides line up with TRBD1. The CDR3 spans 14 residues. CDR1 is MNHEY, CDR2 SVGAGI, per germline. V shed 6 bases, J shed 5 bases, and the junction held 7 bases outside the gene matches.

This clone was counted a few times. The genes are TRBV28 and TRBJ1-2, with 7 nucleotides matching TRBD1. Germline V gene data show CDR1 as MDHEN and CDR2 as SYDVKM. V shed 4 bases and J 4 bases; nucleotides not matched to a gene: 3. There are 13 residues in the CDR3. Written as DNA, the CDR3 is TGTGCCAGCAGTTGGACAGGAGGCTATGGCTACACCTTC. This gives the protein CASSWTGGYGYTF.

J is TRBJ1-5 and V is TRBV6-2 or TRBV6-3; D gene ambiguous. Trimming removed 2 bases from V and 2 bases from J, with 10 bases in between. CDR1 MNHEY and CDR2 SVGEGT come from the germline V gene. The CDR3 is made up of 15 amino acids. The CDR3 DNA is TGTGCCAGCAGTTACGGCGCGCCCGGCAATCAGCCCCAGCATTTT. It yields the protein CASSYGAPGNQPQHF.

Only a few counts were recorded for this clone. V is TRBV24-1 and J is TRBJ2-3; D not resolved. V gave up 1 base and J gave up 2 bases, with 9 bases separating them. CDR3 length: 15 residues. Germline CDR1 reads KGHDR; CDR2 reads SFDVKD. In DNA, the CDR3 is TGTGCCACCAGTGATTTCGGATTTGCCACAGATACGCAGTATTTT. This codes for CATSDFGFATDTQYF.

The V call is TRBV19, the J call TRBJ2-1; the D is unclear. The CDR3 consists of 13 residues. V was cut by 5 bases and J by 8 bases, with 13 bases left in between. Germline V gene lookup returns CDR1 LNHDA and CDR2 SQIVND (reference sequence). In nucleotides, the CDR3 is TGTGCCAGTAGTCCCGATCAGCCGGATGAGCAGTTCTTC. As protein: CASSPDQPDEQFF.

CDR3 sequence: CASSPPLGTRNEKLFF. CDR3 coding DNA: TGCGCCAGCAGTCCTCCTCTCGGGACACGTAATGAAAAACTGTTTTTT. The gene calls are TRBV5-1 and TRBJ1-4; D might be TRBD1 (6 bases). Germline V lookup: CDR1 SGHRS, CDR2 YFSETQ. V was trimmed by 5 bases and J by 4 bases, leaving 18 bases between them. The CDR3 spans 16 residues.

This clone was detected only a few times. The J gene is TRBJ2-6, the V gene TRBV7-2; the D is unclear. The V end was cut by 5 bases, the J end by 0 bases, with 8 bases between. The V gene's germline CDR1 is SGHTA and CDR2 FQGNSA. The CDR3 extends over 15 amino acids. CDR3: CASSHGVSGANVLTF. CDR3 in DNA: TGTGCCAGCAGCCATGGGGTCTCTGGGGCCAACGTCCTGACTTTC. The full variable domain, in which reference TRBV7-2 and TRBJ2-6 provide the parts outside the CDR3, is GAGVSQSPSNKVTEKGKDVELRCDPISGHTALYWYRQSLGQGLEFLIYFQGNSAPDKSGLPSDRFSAERTGGSVSTLTIQRTQQEDSAVYLCASSHGVSGANVLTFGAGSRLTVL.

This rearrangement joins TRBV30 to TRBJ2-7, with 8 bases matching TRBD1. The CDR3 loop spans 15 amino acids. J lost 6 bases, V lost 3 bases, and 13 bases had no gene match. The germline CDR1 and CDR2 sequences are GTSNPN and SVGIG (reference sequence). CDR3 loop: CAWSPPAQDRGEQYV. CDR3 sequence (DNA): TGTGCCTGGAGCCCACCAGCTCAAGACAGGGGCGAGCAGTACGTC.

This chain uses TRBV7-9 with TRBJ2-1; tentative D call: TRBD2 (6 bases). The germline V and J ends were trimmed by 7 bases and 0 bases, with 19 bases remaining between them. In germline, CDR1 is SEHNR, CDR2 FQNEAQ (reference sequence). The CDR3 contains 17 residues. CDR3 loop: CASTHPGLKSSYNEQFF. DNA of the CDR3: TGTGCCAGCACACACCCGGGACTCAAGAGCTCCTACAATGAGCAGTTCTTC.

The rearrangement joins TRBV9 to TRBJ2-2, with TRBD2 identical over 9 bases. After removal of 0 bases from V and 6 bases from J, the junction contained 3 bases not matched to a gene. CDR3 size: 15 residues. Germline CDR1 SGDLS, CDR2 YYNGEE. CDR3 bases: TGTGCCAGCAGCGTAGTCGCTAGCGGGGCCGGGGAGCTGTTTTTT. The encoded protein is CASSVVASGAGELFF.

V is TRBV24-1 and J is TRBJ2-1; no firm D call. The V end lost 9 bases, the J end lost 0 bases, and 8 bases lay between the germline ends. The CDR3 totals 13 residues. Germline CDR1 reads KGHDR; CDR2 reads SFDVKD. For the CDR3, the DNA is TGTGCCACCTCACAGATCTCCTACAATGAGCAGTTCTTC. The encoded protein is CATSQISYNEQFF.

The V gene is TRBV24-1, the J gene TRBJ2-3; no definite D call. The V gene's germline CDR1 is KGHDR and CDR2 SFDVKD. V lost 6 bases and J 0 bases, leaving 9 bases between the germline ends. The CDR3 is 14 residues long. CDR3 sequence reads: CATSTGLSTDTQYF. DNA of the CDR3: TGTGCCACCAGTACGGGTCTTAGCACAGATACGCAGTATTTT.

V is TRBV5-8 and J is TRBJ1-2; D is unresolved. The CDR3 is made up of 14 amino acids. Trimming pared 1 base from V and 8 bases from J, leaving 15 bases between. CDR1 and CDR2 (germline): SGHTS, YDEGEE. In nucleotides, the CDR3 is TGTGCCAGCAGCTTGCAGAGCGGGGTTGTCGGCTACACCTTC. It encodes CASSLQSGVVGYTF.

The V call is TRBV27, the J call TRBJ1-5; perhaps TRBD1 as D (5 bases). Germline lookup yields CDR1 MNHEY and CDR2 SMNVEV (reference sequence). V was clipped by 2 bases and J by 7 bases, with 12 bases between them. The length of the CDR3 is 14 residues. The chain's CDR3 is CASSLGWGNQPQHF. The CDR3 DNA reads TGTGCCAGCAGTTTAGGGTGGGGGAACCAGCCCCAGCATTTT.

The CDR3 spells CASSLTSGASYEQYV. CDR3 DNA sequence: TGCGCCAGCAGTCTGACTAGCGGGGCCTCCTACGAGCAGTACGTC. The V call is TRBV10-2, the J call TRBJ2-7; 11 bases are shared with TRBD2. CDR3 size: 15 residues. CDR1 WSHSY and CDR2 SAAADI come from the germline V gene. After removal of 5 bases from V and 0 bases from J, the junction contained 3 bases not matched to a gene.

This clone was observed a few times. V usage is TRBV6-2 or TRBV6-3 and J usage is TRBJ1-1, with a tentative D call TRBD1 (6 bases). Between the trimmed V and J ends, which lost 4 bases and 1 base, there was a span of 10 bases. CDR1 is MNHEY, CDR2 SVGEGT, per germline. CDR3 length: 14 residues. The CDR3 protein is CASSFIQGNTEAFF. CDR3 nucleotides: TGTGCCAGCAGTTTCATACAGGGGAACACTGAAGCTTTCTTT.

This clone was picked up a small number of times. The V call is TRBV7-3, the J call TRBJ2-3; TRBD1 might be the D (6 bases). Trimming took off 8 bases at V and 3 bases at J, with 12 bases between the two ends. The CDR3 sequence is 13 residues long. From germline, CDR1 is SGHTA and CDR2 FQGTGA. The CDR3 loop is CASGRGITDTQYF. The CDR3 DNA sequence: TGTGCCAGCGGCAGGGGCATAACAGATACGCAGTATTTT.

The table lists this clone with a count of one. This chain connects TRBV11-2 to TRBJ2-2; 9 bases map to TRBD2. CDR1 is SGHAT and CDR2 is FQNNGV in the germline V gene. V was pared by 5 bases and J by 4 bases, with 5 bases of the junction left unmatched. The CDR3 extends over 15 amino acids. The CDR3 nucleotides read TGTGCCAGCAGCCCTGATAGCGGGGGCACCGGGGAGCTGTTTTTT. The encoded protein is CASSPDSGGTGELFF.

V is TRBV6-6 and J is TRBJ1-5, with D possibly being TRBD1 (6 bases). The CDR3 has 13 amino acids. Germline V lookup: CDR1 MNHNY, CDR2 SVGAGI (reference sequence). Trimming cost V 8 bases and J 1 base, with 9 bases left between them. This chain's CDR3 is CASHRESNQPQHF. Written as DNA, the CDR3 is TGTGCCAGCCACAGGGAGAGCAATCAGCCCCAGCATTTT.

The chain is built from TRBV4-1 and TRBJ2-5; D could derive from TRBD1 or TRBD2 (6 bases each). Germline-derived CDR1 and CDR2 are MGHRA and YSYEKL. This CDR3 region has 15 residues. V was trimmed by 4 bases and J by 2 bases, leaving 14 bases between them. CDR3 sequence: CASSPGGLKQETQYF. CDR3 DNA sequence: TGCGCCAGCAGCCCTGGGGGGCTCAAACAAGAGACCCAGTACTTC.

The chain joins TRBV5-1 to TRBJ2-5, with D tentatively TRBD2 (5 bases). The V gene's germline CDR1 is SGHRS and CDR2 YFSETQ. V gave up 3 bases and J gave up 5 bases, with 23 bases separating them. The CDR3 sequence is 17 residues long. In DNA form, the CDR3 reads TGCGCCAGCAGCTCGAAAACCCCCGGGGTCCCCTGGGAGACCCAGTACTTC. Its protein is CASSSKTPGVPWETQYF.